Below are 19 T cell receptor beta chains sequenced from a single sample in a study of identical twins. TCRdb re-derived calls from the 5' RACE reads in MiXCR, one entry per CDR3 protein. Of around 670,000 distinct CDR3 sequences listed, around 6% are singletons. The sample consisted of naive T cells sorted from blood. The receptors were gathered from a man in his late teens or twenties in good health.

This clonotype showed up just a few times. V usage is TRBV7-9 and J usage is TRBJ2-3, with 8 bases identical to TRBD2. The CDR3 totals 17 residues. The J segment lost 5 bases and the V segment lost 6 bases, leaving 16 bases of the junction unmatched. Germline values: CDR1 SEHNR, CDR2 FQNEAQ (reference sequence). The CDR3 is CASRNHSREGGGDTQYF. The CDR3 bases are TGTGCCAGCAGAAACCACTCTCGGGAGGGCGGGGGAGATACGCAGTATTTT.

The CDR3: CASSFRGEGQPQFF. The CDR3 region has the DNA TGTGCCAGCAGTTTCCGGGGCGAGGGACAACCGCAGTTCTTC. The chain uses TRBV12-3 or TRBV12-4 and TRBJ2-1; a weak D match, TRBD1 (6 bases). V was clipped by 3 bases and J by 12 bases, with 18 bases between them. This CDR3 spans 14 amino acids.

This clonotype has a handful of counts. The V and J genes are TRBV20-1 and TRBJ1-5; perhaps TRBD1 as D (6 bases). The CDR3 length is 16 residues. Trimming removed 1 base at V and 4 bases at J, with 17 bases between. Germline V gives CDR1 DFQATT, CDR2 SNEGSKA (reference sequence). For the CDR3, the DNA is TGCAGTGCTAGAGCCCCCCGAGGGGGGTATAATCAGCCCCAGCATTTT. Encoded protein: CSARAPRGGYNQPQHF.

The chain links TRBV20-1 to TRBJ2-5; no definite D call. The germline CDR1 and CDR2 sequences are DFQATT and SNEGSKA (reference sequence). The CDR3 runs 17 residues. V was pared by 2 bases and J by 9 bases, with 28 bases between. DNA for the CDR3: TGCAGTGCTAGAACCGTGCCGGTGGATCGCCTCTCCTTGGCCCAGTACTTC. As protein: CSARTVPVDRLSLAQYF.

This chain connects TRBV27 to TRBJ2-1; TRBD2 agrees at 11 bases. Germline V gene data show CDR1 as MNHEY and CDR2 as SMNVEV (reference sequence). The CDR3 extends over 23 amino acids. V shed 3 bases and J 0 bases; nucleotides not matched to a gene: 22. The CDR3 sequence: CASSFLGGTSGRGWLSSYNEQFF. The CDR3 DNA is TGTGCCAGCAGTTTTCTCGGGGGGACTAGCGGCCGAGGTTGGTTGTCCTCCTACAATGAGCAGTTCTTC.

V and J are TRBV6-5 and TRBJ2-1; 7 nucleotides agree with TRBD1. Per germline, CDR1 MNHEY and CDR2 SVGAGI. The CDR3 has 16 amino acids. The V and J ends lost 2 bases and 3 bases, in that order; junction bases with no gene match: 7. The CDR3 reads CASSYHRGLNYNEQFF. The CDR3 DNA follows: TGTGCCAGCAGTTACCACAGGGGCCTTAACTACAATGAGCAGTTCTTC.

This clonotype showed up many times. The chain combines TRBV12-3 or TRBV12-4 with TRBJ2-1; D possibly corresponds to TRBD1 (6 bases). V lost 6 bases and J 1 base, leaving 10 bases between the germline ends. The CDR3 sequence is 14 residues long. The CDR3 loop reads CASSQQGSYNEQFF. In DNA, the CDR3 is TGTGCCAGCAGCCAACAGGGATCCTACAATGAGCAGTTCTTC.

The table lists this clonotype with a few counts. The genes are TRBV12-3 or TRBV12-4 and TRBJ2-1; 8 bases are a match to TRBD1. The junction had 6 bases not matched to a gene; V was cut back by 3 bases and J by 2 bases. The CDR3 has 16 amino acids. CDR3 protein: CASSFYRGVTYNEQFF. The CDR3 bases are TGTGCCAGCAGTTTTTACAGGGGGGTCACCTACAATGAGCAGTTCTTC.

Ten or more counts support this clonotype. This chain uses TRBV12-3 or TRBV12-4 with TRBJ1-6; tentative D call: TRBD1 (6 bases). The CDR3 has 13 amino acids. The V end lost 8 bases, the J end lost 7 bases, and 12 bases lay between the germline ends. The CDR3 protein is CASGRQENSPLHF. The CDR3 DNA reads as TGTGCCAGCGGACGACAGGAAAATTCACCCCTCCACTTT.

J is TRBJ2-2 and V is TRBV7-3, with D possibly TRBD1 on 6 matching bases. V was trimmed by 5 bases and J by 7 bases, leaving 14 bases between them. The CDR3 is 14 amino acids. Germline V gene sequence: CDR1 SGHTA, CDR2 FQGTGA. The DNA of the CDR3 is TGTGCCAGCAGCGTGAACAGGGCGGGCGGGGAGCTGTTTTTT. Its protein product is CASSVNRAGGELFF.

In its sample, this clonotype was seen a few times. This sequence joins TRBV5-1 and TRBJ2-7; the D gene is possibly TRBD2 (6 bases). Trimming took 3 bases from V and 1 from J, leaving 11 bases between them. The CDR3 totals 14 residues. In germline, CDR1 is SGHRS, CDR2 YFSETQ. The CDR3 loop is CASSWTTGSYEQYV. CDR3 nucleotides: TGCGCCAGCAGCTGGACTACAGGATCCTACGAGCAGTACGTC.

This clonotype was counted at least ten times. The chain links TRBV10-3 to TRBJ2-5; TRBD1 agrees at 8 bases. J was trimmed by 4 bases and V by 10 bases; bases with no gene match: 8. This CDR3 comprises 13 residues. Germline V gives CDR1 ENHRY, CDR2 SYGVKD. This chain's CDR3 is CATTSGGGETQYF. The CDR3 DNA is TGTGCCACCACCTCAGGGGGCGGAGAGACCCAGTACTTC.

This clonotype has ten or more counts. Here the CDR3 reads CASTESGRSDTQYF. The DNA for the CDR3 is TGTGCCAGCACCGAAAGCGGGAGGTCAGATACGCAGTATTTT. J is TRBJ2-3 and V is TRBV12-3 or TRBV12-4; 9 bases match TRBD2. This CDR3 is built from 14 residues. V was clipped by 7 bases and J by 4 bases; unmatched bases: 6.

Concerning this clonotype itself: Just one base apart from a much larger clone, this may be a read error. The V gene is TRBV27, the J gene TRBJ2-3, with 11 bases matching TRBD2. The CDR3 has 15 residues. Germline V gives CDR1 MNHEY, CDR2 SMNVEV (reference sequence). Trimming at V came to 6 bases and at J to 7 bases, leaving 9 bases not matched to a gene. The CDR3 loop is CASSLSGRVMNTQYF. CDR3 coding DNA: TGTGCCAGCAGCCTTAGCGGGAGGGTCATGAATACGCAGTATTTT.

In its sample, this clonotype was seen a few times. The V call is TRBV27, the J call TRBJ1-1; 8 nucleotides align to TRBD1. The CDR3 has 14 amino acids. Germline V gene data show CDR1 as MNHEY and CDR2 as SMNVEV (reference sequence). V lost 2 bases to trimming and J lost 11 bases; unmatched junction nucleotides: 10. DNA of the CDR3: TGTGCCAGCAGTTTACGGGGGACAGGAAATTCCGCTTTCTTT. It is translated as CASSLRGTGNSAFF.

This clonotype was observed a handful of times. The CDR3 DNA reads as TGTGCCAGCAGCTTACTTCACGGGACTAGCGGGAGGGGTGAGCAGTTCTTC. Residues: CASSLLHGTSGRGEQFF. This chain connects TRBV7-9 to TRBJ2-1, with TRBD2 identical over 16 bases. Looked up from germline, CDR1 is SEHNR and CDR2 is FQNEAQ (reference sequence). J lost 9 bases, V lost 2 bases, and 7 bases had no gene match. CDR3 length: 17 amino acids.

In this sample, this clonotype turned up a few times. The chain couples TRBV4-1 to TRBJ2-5; D is unresolved. V was trimmed by 0 bases and J by 4 bases, leaving 18 bases between them. Per germline, CDR1 MGHRA and CDR2 YSYEKL. The CDR3 covers 17 residues. CDR3 in amino acids: CASSQDQIRHPGETQYF. For the CDR3, the DNA is TGCGCCAGCAGCCAAGATCAGATTAGGCACCCGGGAGAGACCCAGTACTTC.

This clonotype has just a few counts. The gene calls are TRBV7-8 and TRBJ2-7; D might be TRBD2 (5 bases). This CDR3 spans 15 amino acids. Germline CDR1 SGHVS, CDR2 FQNEAQ. Between the trimmed V and J ends, which lost 5 bases and 0 bases, there was a span of 14 bases. CDR3: CASSPEGRDSYEQYF. For the CDR3, the DNA is TGTGCCAGCAGCCCAGAGGGTCGGGACTCCTACGAGCAGTACTTC.

There are many counts of this clonotype. The rearrangement links TRBV5-5 to TRBJ2-7, with D possibly TRBD1 on 5 matching bases. Trimming left V 4 bases short and J 4 bases short, with 12 bases between. Germline loops: CDR1 SGHKS, CDR2 YYEKEE (reference sequence). The CDR3 covers 13 residues. The CDR3 DNA is TGTGCCAGCAGCGCCGGAGACAGATACGAGCAGTACGTC. It is translated as CASSAGDRYEQYV.